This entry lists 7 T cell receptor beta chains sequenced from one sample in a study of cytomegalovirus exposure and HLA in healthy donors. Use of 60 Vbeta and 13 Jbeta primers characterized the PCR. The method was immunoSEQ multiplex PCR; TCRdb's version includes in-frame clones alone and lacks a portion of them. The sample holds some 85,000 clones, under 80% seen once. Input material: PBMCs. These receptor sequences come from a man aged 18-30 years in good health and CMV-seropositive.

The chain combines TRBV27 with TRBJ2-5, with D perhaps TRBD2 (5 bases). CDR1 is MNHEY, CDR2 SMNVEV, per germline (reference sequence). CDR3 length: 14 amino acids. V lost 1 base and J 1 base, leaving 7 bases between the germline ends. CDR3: CASSLYGLQETQYF. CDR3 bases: TGTGCCAGCAGTTTATACGGACTCCAAGAGACCCAGTACTTC.

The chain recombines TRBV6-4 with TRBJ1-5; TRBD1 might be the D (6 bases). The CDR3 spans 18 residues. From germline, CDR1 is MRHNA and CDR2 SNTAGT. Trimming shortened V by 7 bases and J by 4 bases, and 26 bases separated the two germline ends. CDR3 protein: CASTLRSTGPTVNQPQHF. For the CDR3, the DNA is TGTGCCAGCACACTTCGCTCGACAGGACCCACCGTTAATCAGCCCCAGCATTTT.

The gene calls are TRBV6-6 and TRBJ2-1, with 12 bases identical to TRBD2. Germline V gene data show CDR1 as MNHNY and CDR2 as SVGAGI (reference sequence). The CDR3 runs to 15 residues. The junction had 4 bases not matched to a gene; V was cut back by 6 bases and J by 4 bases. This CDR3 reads CASSGTSGLYNEQFF. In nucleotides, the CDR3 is TGTGCCAGCAGCGGGACTAGCGGGTTGTACAATGAGCAGTTCTTC.

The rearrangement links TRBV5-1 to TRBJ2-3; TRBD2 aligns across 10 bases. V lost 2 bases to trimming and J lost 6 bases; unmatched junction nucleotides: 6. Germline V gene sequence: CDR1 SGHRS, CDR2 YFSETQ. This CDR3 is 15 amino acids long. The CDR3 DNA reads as TGCGCCAGCAGCTTCTTAGCGGGAGGCCAGGATACGCAGTATTTT. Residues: CASSFLAGGQDTQYF.

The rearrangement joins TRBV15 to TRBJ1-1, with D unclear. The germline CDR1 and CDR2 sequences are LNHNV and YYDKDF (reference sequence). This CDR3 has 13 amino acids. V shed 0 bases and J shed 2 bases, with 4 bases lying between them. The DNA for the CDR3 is TGTGCCACCAGCAGAGACAGAAACACTGAAGCTTTCTTT. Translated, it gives CATSRDRNTEAFF. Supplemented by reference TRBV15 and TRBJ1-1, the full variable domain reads DAMVIQNPRYQVTQFGKPVTLSCSQTLNHNVMYWYQQKSSQAPKLLFHYYDKDFNNEADTPDNFQSRRPNTSFCFLDIRSPGLGDTAMYLCATSRDRNTEAFFGQGTRLTVV.

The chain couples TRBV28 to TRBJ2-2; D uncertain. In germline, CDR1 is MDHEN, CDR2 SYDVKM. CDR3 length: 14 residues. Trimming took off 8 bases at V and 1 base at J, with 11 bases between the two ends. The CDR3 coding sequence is TGTGCCAGCGCCTACTTAAAGAACACCGGGGAGCTGTTTTTT. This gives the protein CASAYLKNTGELFF.

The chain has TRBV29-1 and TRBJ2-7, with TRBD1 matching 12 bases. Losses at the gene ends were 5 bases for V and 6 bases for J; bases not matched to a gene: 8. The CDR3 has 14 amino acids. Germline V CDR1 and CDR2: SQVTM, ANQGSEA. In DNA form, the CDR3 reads TGCAGCGTTTTAGTCGGGACAGGGGGCGGCGAGCAGTACTTC. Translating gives CSVLVGTGGGEQYF.